What follows is one TCR beta chain and its context. The method was immunoSEQ multiplex PCR; TCRdb's version includes in-frame clones alone and lacks a portion of them. The sample holds about 120,000 clones, around 88% seen once. The CDR3 loop spans 14 amino acids. Trimming removed 6 bases from V and 5 bases from J; junction bases left unmatched: 8. Germline values: CDR1 SEHNR, CDR2 FQNEAQ (reference sequence). This specimen belongs to a study of control samples from healthy donors and cancer patients. The chain links TRBV7-9 to TRBJ1-2, with TRBD1 matching 8 bases. Material: blood. This sequence was found in a man aged 35 to 55 in good health. DNA for the CDR3: TGTGCCAGCAGACCCGACAGGGGCCGATATGGCTACACCTTC. It codes for CASRPDRGRYGYTF.